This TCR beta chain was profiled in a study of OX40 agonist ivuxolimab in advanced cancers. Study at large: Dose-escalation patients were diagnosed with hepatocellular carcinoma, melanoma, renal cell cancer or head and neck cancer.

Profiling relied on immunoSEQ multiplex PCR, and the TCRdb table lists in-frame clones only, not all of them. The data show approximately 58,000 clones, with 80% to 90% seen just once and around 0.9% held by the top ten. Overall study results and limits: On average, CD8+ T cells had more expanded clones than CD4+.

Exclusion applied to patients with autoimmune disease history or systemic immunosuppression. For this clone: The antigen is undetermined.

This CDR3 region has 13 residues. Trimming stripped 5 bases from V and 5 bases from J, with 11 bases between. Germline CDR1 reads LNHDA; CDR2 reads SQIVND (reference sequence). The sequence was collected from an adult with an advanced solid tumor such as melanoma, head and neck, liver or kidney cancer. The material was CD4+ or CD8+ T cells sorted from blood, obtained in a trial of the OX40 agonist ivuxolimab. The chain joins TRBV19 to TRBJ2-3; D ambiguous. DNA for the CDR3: TGTGCCAGTAGTTCGAAACGCAAAGATACGCAGTATTTT. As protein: CASSSKRKDTQYF.